The present entry profiles one T cell receptor (beta chain) with its context. Its specificity is unknown. Each TCR beta library was made by quantitative 5'-RACE that incorporated molecular barcodes. TCRdb reprocessed the 5' RACE reads with MiXCR, giving one entry per CDR3 protein. The table records around 150,000 distinct CDR3 sequences, approximately 48% of them present only once. This sample stems from a study of CD8 T cells in ankylosing spondylitis. Notes on the study in general: According to the report, clones linked to the disease were significantly enriched in matched synovial fluid samples taken from ankylosing spondylitis patients. Past research had described some motif variants in reactive arthritis synovial fluid and blood.

CDR1 and CDR2 from the germline V gene are MNHEY and SVGAGI. This CDR3 is built from 18 residues. V gave up 3 bases and J gave up 3 bases, with 23 bases separating them. Sequenced sample: synovial fluid, either unsorted or a sorted T cell fraction (not recorded which). The chain has TRBV6-5 and TRBJ1-2; tentative D call: TRBD1 (6 bases). The receptor was derived from a male donor with ankylosing spondylitis. CDR3 residues: CASSYSDSPVDSHYGYTF. The CDR3, as DNA: TGTGCCAGCAGTTATTCGGACAGCCCCGTTGATTCTCACTATGGCTACACCTTC.